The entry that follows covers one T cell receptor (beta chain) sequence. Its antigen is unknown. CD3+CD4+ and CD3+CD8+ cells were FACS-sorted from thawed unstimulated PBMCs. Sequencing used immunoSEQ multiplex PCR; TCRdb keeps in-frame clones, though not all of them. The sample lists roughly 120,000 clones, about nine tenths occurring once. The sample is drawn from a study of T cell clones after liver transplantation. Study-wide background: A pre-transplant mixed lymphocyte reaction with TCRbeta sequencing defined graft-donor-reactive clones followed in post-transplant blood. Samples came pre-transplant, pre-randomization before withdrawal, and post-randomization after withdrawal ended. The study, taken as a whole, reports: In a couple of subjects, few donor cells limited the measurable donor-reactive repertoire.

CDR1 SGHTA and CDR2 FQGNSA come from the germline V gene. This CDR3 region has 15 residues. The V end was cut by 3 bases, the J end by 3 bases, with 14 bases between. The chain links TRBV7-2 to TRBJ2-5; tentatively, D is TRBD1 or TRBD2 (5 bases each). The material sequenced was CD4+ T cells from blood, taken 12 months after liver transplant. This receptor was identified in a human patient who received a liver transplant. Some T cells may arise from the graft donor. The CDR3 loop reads CASSFLPGTEETQYF. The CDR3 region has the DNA TGTGCCAGCAGCTTTCTCCCAGGGACCGAAGAGACCCAGTACTTC. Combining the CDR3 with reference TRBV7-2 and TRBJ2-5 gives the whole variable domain GAGVSQSPSNKVTEKGKDVELRCDPISGHTALYWYRQSLGQGLEFLIYFQGNSAPDKSGLPSDRFSAERTGGSVSTLTIQRTQQEDSAVYLCASSFLPGTEETQYFGPGTRLLVL.